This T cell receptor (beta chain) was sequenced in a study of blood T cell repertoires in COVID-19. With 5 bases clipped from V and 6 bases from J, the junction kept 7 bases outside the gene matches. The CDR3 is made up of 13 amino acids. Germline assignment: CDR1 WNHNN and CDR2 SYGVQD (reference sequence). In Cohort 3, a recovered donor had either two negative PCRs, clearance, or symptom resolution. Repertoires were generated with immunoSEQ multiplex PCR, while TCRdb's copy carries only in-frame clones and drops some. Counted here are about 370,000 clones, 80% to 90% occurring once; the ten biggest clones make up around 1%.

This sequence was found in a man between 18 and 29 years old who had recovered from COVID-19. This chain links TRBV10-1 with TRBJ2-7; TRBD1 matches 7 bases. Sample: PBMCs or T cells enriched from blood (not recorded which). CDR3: CASSRDSLGEQYF. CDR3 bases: TGCGCCAGCAGTCGGGACAGCTTAGGCGAGCAGTACTTC.